This TCR beta chain emerged from a study of cytomegalovirus exposure and HLA in healthy donors. CDR1 is LNHDA and CDR2 is SQIVND in the germline V gene (reference sequence). The CDR3 has 13 residues. After removal of 10 bases from V and 1 base from J, the junction contained 5 bases not matched to a gene. Vbeta (60) and Jbeta (13) primers were used in the PCR. Assay used: immunoSEQ multiplex PCR; TCRdb lists only in-frame clones, some missing. The table has about 130,000 clones, just under 75% seen once. This clone was counted only a few times. This sequence originates from a man aged 35-49 years in good health and CMV-seropositive. The source material was PBMCs. The V and J genes are TRBV19 and TRBJ1-1, with 8 bases that match TRBD1. The CDR3 DNA reads as TGTGCCACCGGGGACAGGCCGAACACTGAAGCTTTCTTT. Its translation is CATGDRPNTEAFF.